This note documents a single TCR beta chain sequence. The table came from immunoSEQ multiplex PCR; TCRdb's copy has only in-frame clones and leaves some out. The sample has about 180,000 clones; roughly four fifths are singletons. V shed 0 bases and J shed 5 bases, with 14 bases lying between them. CDR3 length: 16 amino acids. Germline V lookup: CDR1 KGHSH, CDR2 LQKENI. The entry originates in a study of blood T cell repertoires in COVID-19. The chain joins TRBV18 to TRBJ2-1, with D maybe TRBD1 (5 bases). The clonotype originates from a woman between 65 and 79 years old with COVID-19, enrolled during active disease. Sample: peripheral blood. The CDR3 region has the DNA TGTGCCAGCTCACCACCGGTGGCAGGGATTAACAATGAGCAGTTCTTC. This codes for CASSPPVAGINNEQFF.